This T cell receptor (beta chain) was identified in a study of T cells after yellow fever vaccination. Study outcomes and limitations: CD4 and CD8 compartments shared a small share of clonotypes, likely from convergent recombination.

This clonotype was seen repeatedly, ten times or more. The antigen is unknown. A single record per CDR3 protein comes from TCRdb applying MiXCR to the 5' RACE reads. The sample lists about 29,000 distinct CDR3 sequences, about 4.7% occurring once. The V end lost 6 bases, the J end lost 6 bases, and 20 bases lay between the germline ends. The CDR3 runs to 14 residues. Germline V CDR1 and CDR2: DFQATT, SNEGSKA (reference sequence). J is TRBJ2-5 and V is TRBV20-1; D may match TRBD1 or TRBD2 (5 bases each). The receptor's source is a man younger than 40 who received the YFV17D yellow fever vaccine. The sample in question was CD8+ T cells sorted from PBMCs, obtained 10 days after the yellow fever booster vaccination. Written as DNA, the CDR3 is TGCAGTGCCACAGAACTGGGACGGATGAAGACCCAGTACTTC. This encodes CSATELGRMKTQYF.